This TCR beta chain was recovered during a study of shared clonotypes between healthy human individuals (dated by TCRdb to 2020 to 2022). As for the study more broadly: The cohort comprised a couple of women and three men aged 18 to 49 years. To estimate repertoire size and how much clonotypes are shared between individuals, the study performed deep sequencing of blood TCR repertoires from roughly five healthy adults. Libraries were prepared and TCR repertoires were sequenced by different laboratories using diverse techniques, in order to increase sequencing depth and limit assay-specific biases. Leukapheresis yielded between about 0.9 and 8.9 billion PBMCs per donor. For each donor, CD4 naive and CD4 memory were each given three plates, CD8 naive was given two plates, and CD8 memory was given one plate. General study outcomes and caveats: Across four donors, around 5% of naive CD4, roughly 3.3% of naive CD8, around 2.1% of memory CD4, and 0.4% of memory CD8 clonotypes were shared. Rarefaction of sorted-subset datasets indicated incomplete sequencing despite the large sequencing depth. Sampling was limited to blood, and TCR repertoires in tissue likely differ from TCR repertoires in blood. Pairwise subsampling indicated that sequencing depth was expected to affect the degree of clonotype sharing among donors. The small number of donors limited the genetic and exposure-history diversity represented. Compared with non-shared clonotypes, the clonotypes found in all four sorted-subset donors had higher generation probabilities. Naive subsets generally had larger estimated clonotype richness than memory subsets.

TCR CDR3 regions were amplified from genomic DNA by multiplex PCR using the deep immunoSEQ assay. Genomic DNA extracted from each cell subset was distributed evenly over all wells of several immunoSEQ 96-well plates, and each plate served as one replicate. For sorted subsets, around 200 ng genomic DNA, equal to tens of thousands of T cell genomes, was loaded into each replicate PCR. The purified libraries were quantified using a Qubit 3.0 fluorometer, sized with a Bioanalyzer 2100, and then quantified again using the KAPA Library Quantification kit. Every immunoSEQ 96-well plate was sequenced on a dedicated single-read 150-cycle Illumina NextSeq 550 flow cell. The original methods were these. Because only junctional sequences without quality scores were contained in the immunoSEQ output, filtering matching that applied to full-length reads could not be performed. To assign V/J genes and CDR3, sequences were annotated against IMGT germline references using PyIR, a Python wrapper for IgBLAST v1.9. Reads with weak V/J assignments (E-value above 1e-6), missing CDR3, stop codons, out-of-frame junctions, or ambiguous translated residues were removed. V3J clonotypes were defined as sequences sharing an identical inferred V gene, J gene, and CDR3 amino acid sequence. Percentage overlap between repertoires was computed as shared unique clonotypes divided by the size of the smaller repertoire. RTK rarefaction, the Chao1 estimator, and Recon v2.1 estimates of unobserved clonotypes were used to assess repertoire richness. OLGA was used to compute generation probabilities for all TCRbeta clonotypes that the gDNA method yielded from a few donors. This is the immuneACCESS table as TCRdb keeps it, with only in-frame sequences that have V and J called. A part of the clones is gone; compared with another copy, unresolved V genes explain less than half, and the rest is unexplained. That table furnishes V, J and clone size, whereas the DNA furnished D and trimming. This sample comprises 2,100,000 or so clones, approximately 94% of them detected only once. Together, the top ten hold roughly 0.13% of the sample.

Including the terminal cysteine and phenylalanine, the CDR3 comprises 14 residues. The DNA shown is the 42-base CDR3, in frame from base 1. Reading the germline V gene gives CDR1 SQVTM and CDR2 ANQGSEA. V is cut by 5 bases and J by 2 bases, and the space between the germline ends is 13 bases. With respect to this clone: This receptor's antigen is unknown. Nothing much larger sits one base from this clone, and base qualities are not available.

Healthy HIV-negative adults with no recently reported acute infections or vaccinations were included as donors. Only Caucasian adults living in Nashville, Tennessee, USA were represented among the donors. CD4+ T cells were enriched through magnetic negative selection, after which naive cells were positively selected on CD45RA and the remaining negative fraction served as the memory subset. After blood collection by leukapheresis, PBMCs were isolated using Ficoll-Histopaque density gradient centrifugation and then cryopreserved in the vapor phase of liquid nitrogen. Purity and quantity of every magnetically sorted T cell population were checked by analytical flow cytometry. Genomic DNA was isolated from every sorted fraction and measured by UV absorbance on a Nanodrop 2000c.

Source material: naive CD4+ T cells sorted from blood. The cell subset or site tag for this specimen amounts to: CD45RA+ positively selected. This sequence uses TRBV29-1 and TRBJ1-3, with the D segment identity uncertain. The sequence came from a man between 18 and 29 years old in good health. CDR3 reads: CSVLGPGTGNTIYF. The bases are TGCAGCGTTCTCGGACCCGGGACTGGAAACACCATATATTTT.